This T cell receptor (beta chain) was documented in a study of PD-L1 blockade in urothelial cancer. The CDR3 length is 12 residues. V trimming: 5 bases; J trimming: 7 bases; junction bases outside the gene matches: 4. Germline V gives CDR1 SEHNR, CDR2 FQNEAQ (reference sequence). As to time point: pretreatment peripheral blood. For each patient, 1 to 8 samples were obtained, pretreatment and on-treatment. Data came from immunoSEQ multiplex PCR; TCRdb stores just in-frame clones and leaves some out. This sample has about 74,000 clones; around 90% occur once, and the top ten carry over 4%. The genes are TRBV7-9 and TRBJ1-2, with 7 bases matching TRBD1. The receptor was isolated from a man aged 70 or older with urothelial cancer. The input for sequencing was PBMCs, taken around atezolizumab (anti-PD-L1) treatment. The CDR3: CASSTRTGGYTF. CDR3 nucleotide sequence: TGTGCCAGCAGCACCCGGACAGGTGGCTACACCTTC.